Listed here are 7 T cell receptor beta chains from one sample, sequenced in a study of cytomegalovirus exposure and HLA in healthy donors. Primers for the PCR totalled 60 Vbeta and 13 Jbeta. Data came from immunoSEQ multiplex PCR; TCRdb stores just in-frame clones and leaves some out. The sample carries around 160,000 clones, 80% recorded once. Sequenced input: PBMCs. These receptors were collected from a man aged 18 to 29 in good health and CMV-seropositive.

This clone was observed a single time. This CDR3 is CASRPTGADTQYF. The CDR3 coding sequence is TGTGCCAGCAGGCCGACAGGGGCGGATACGCAGTATTTT. The genes are TRBV6-6 and TRBJ2-3; 8 nucleotides line up with TRBD1. Losses at the gene ends were 6 bases for V and 6 bases for J; bases not matched to a gene: 5. CDR3 length: 13 residues. Germline V gene data show CDR1 as MNHNY and CDR2 as SVGAGI (reference sequence).

This clone was detected only once. The V gene is TRBV7-2, the J gene TRBJ1-1, with TRBD1 identical over 7 bases. Losses at the gene ends were 5 bases for V and 1 base for J; bases not matched to a gene: 4. Per the germline V gene, CDR1 is SGHTA and CDR2 is FQGNSA. This CDR3 region has 14 residues. Here the CDR3 reads CASSLGQQNTEAFF. CDR3 sequence (DNA): TGTGCCAGCAGCCTGGGACAGCAGAACACTGAAGCTTTCTTT. Variable domain in full (rest from reference TRBV7-2 and TRBJ1-1): GAGVSQSPSNKVTEKGKDVELRCDPISGHTALYWYRQSLGQGLEFLIYFQGNSAPDKSGLPSDRFSAERTGGSVSTLTIQRTQQEDSAVYLCASSLGQQNTEAFFGQGTRLTVV.

J is TRBJ2-7 and V is TRBV7-2; D is perhaps TRBD2 (6 bases). The CDR3 loop spans 16 amino acids. V was cut by 1 base and J by 2 bases, with 15 bases left in between. Germline V gives CDR1 SGHTA, CDR2 FQGNSA. CDR3 coding DNA: TGTGCCAGCAGCTTAGTTACCGGGACTGACACCTACGAGCAGTACTTC. Protein sequence: CASSLVTGTDTYEQYF. Based on the CDR3 plus reference TRBV7-2 and TRBJ2-7, the full variable domain is GAGVSQSPSNKVTEKGKDVELRCDPISGHTALYWYRQSLGQGLEFLIYFQGNSAPDKSGLPSDRFSAERTGGSVSTLTIQRTQQEDSAVYLCASSLVTGTDTYEQYFGPGTRLTVT.

This clone was recorded a few times. The chain recombines TRBV6-5 with TRBJ1-2; maybe TRBD1 (5 bases). The CDR3 contains 15 residues. CDR1 is MNHEY, CDR2 SVGAGI, per germline. The V end lost 2 bases, the J end lost 1 base, and 11 bases lay between the germline ends. The DNA of the CDR3 is TGTGCCAGCAGTTACCATAGACAGAGTAACTATGGCTACACCTTC. Protein product: CASSYHRQSNYGYTF.

This chain links TRBV19 with TRBJ1-2; D may be TRBD1 (5 bases). The ends were cut back, 5 bases at V and 6 bases at J, with 13 bases in the middle. The CDR3 runs to 13 residues. The germline V gene has CDR1 LNHDA and CDR2 SQIVND (reference sequence). CDR3 amino acids: CASSLGGDHGYTF. In DNA form, the CDR3 reads TGTGCCAGTAGTCTTGGAGGGGACCATGGCTACACCTTC.

The genes are TRBV7-9 and TRBJ2-3; 7 bases are a match to TRBD2. Germline assignment: CDR1 SEHNR and CDR2 FQNEAQ (reference sequence). The CDR3 spans 16 residues. The ends lost 4 bases at V and 4 bases at J; junction bases unmatched: 11. This chain's CDR3 is CASSYTGGRSPDTQYF. CDR3 bases: TGTGCCAGCAGCTACACGGGAGGCCGGAGCCCAGATACGCAGTATTTT. The complete variable domain, with remaining parts taken from reference TRBV7-9 and TRBJ2-3, reads DTGVSQNPRHKITKRGQNVTFRCDPISEHNRLYWYRQTLGQGPEFLTYFQNEAQLEKSRLLSDRFSAERPKGSFSTLEIQRTEQGDSAMYLCASSYTGGRSPDTQYFGPGTRLTVL.

The J gene is TRBJ2-2, the V gene TRBV27; perhaps TRBD1 as D (5 bases). V was clipped by 5 bases and J by 6 bases, with 16 bases between them. The CDR3 has 15 amino acids. Looked up from germline, CDR1 is MNHEY and CDR2 is SMNVEV (reference sequence). The CDR3 is CASSPLDGRAGELFF. CDR3 sequence (DNA): TGTGCCAGCAGTCCCCTCGACGGCAGGGCCGGGGAGCTGTTTTTT.